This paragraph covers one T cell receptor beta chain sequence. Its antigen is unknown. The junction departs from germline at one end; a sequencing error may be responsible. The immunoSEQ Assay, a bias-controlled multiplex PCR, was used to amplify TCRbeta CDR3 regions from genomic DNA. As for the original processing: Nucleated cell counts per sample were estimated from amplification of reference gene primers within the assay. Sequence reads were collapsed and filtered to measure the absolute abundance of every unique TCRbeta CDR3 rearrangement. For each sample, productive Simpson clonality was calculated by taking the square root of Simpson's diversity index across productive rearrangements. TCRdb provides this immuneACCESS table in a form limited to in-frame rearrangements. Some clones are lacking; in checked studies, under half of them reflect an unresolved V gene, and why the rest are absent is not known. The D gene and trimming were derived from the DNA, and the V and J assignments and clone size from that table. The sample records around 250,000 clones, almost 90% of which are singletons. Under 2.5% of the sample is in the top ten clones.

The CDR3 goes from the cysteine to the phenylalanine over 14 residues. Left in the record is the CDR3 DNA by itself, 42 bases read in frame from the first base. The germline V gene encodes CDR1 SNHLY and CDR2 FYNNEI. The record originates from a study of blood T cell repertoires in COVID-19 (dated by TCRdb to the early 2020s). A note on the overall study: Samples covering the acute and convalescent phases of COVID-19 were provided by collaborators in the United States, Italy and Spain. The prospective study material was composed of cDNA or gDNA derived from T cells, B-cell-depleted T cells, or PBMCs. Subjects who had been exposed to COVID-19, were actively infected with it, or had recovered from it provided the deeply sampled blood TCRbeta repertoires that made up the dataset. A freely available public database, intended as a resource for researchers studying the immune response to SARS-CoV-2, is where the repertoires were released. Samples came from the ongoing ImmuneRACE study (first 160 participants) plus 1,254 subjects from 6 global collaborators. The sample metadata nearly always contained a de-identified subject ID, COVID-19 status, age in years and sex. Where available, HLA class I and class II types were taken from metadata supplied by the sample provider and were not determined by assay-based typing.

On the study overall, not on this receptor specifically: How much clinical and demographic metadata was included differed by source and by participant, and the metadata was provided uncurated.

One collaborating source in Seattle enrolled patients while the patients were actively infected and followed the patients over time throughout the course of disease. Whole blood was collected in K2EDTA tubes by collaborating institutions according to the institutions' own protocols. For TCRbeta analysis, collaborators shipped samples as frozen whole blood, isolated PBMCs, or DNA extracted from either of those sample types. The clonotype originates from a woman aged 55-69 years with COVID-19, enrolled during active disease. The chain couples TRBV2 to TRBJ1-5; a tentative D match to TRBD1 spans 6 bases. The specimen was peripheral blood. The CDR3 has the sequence CASREGQINQPQHF. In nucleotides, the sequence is TGTGCCAGCAGAGAAGGACAGATCAATCAGCCCCAGCATTTT.